Listed below are T cell receptor beta chains from one sample, sequenced in a study of vaccination and CD4 T cells after COVID-19. TCRdb used MiXCR to reprocess the PCR reads, holding one entry per CDR3 protein. The sample lists about 5,900 distinct CDR3 sequences, around 56% occurring once. No antigen is known for these receptors. Material for sequencing was CD4+ T cells from blood, cultured in vitro. Source of these receptors: a human donor who had recovered from COVID-19. Each CDR3 is given with its conserved first and last residue. The D gene is left open where the match is weak.

>TRBD2|TRBV27|TRBJ2-1
CASSLGLAGGHNEQFF
>.|TRBV7-9|TRBJ1-5
CASSLGAGNQPQHF
>.|TRBV6-1|TRBJ1-1
CASSGGRPPTAFF
>TRBD2|TRBV6-1|TRBJ2-3
CASSRLAGGPRDTQYF
>.|TRBV21-1|TRBJ2-2
CASSKVRHPGGTGELFF
>.|TRBV28|TRBJ2-3
CASSTAPPSTDTQYF
>.|TRBV19|TRBJ1-1
CASTALTGRNTEAFF
>.|TRBV6-1|TRBJ1-6
CASSLDLGGNSPLHF
>.|TRBV20-1|TRBJ2-7
CSAQGRGYEQYF
>.|TRBV30|TRBJ1-5
CAWSVIGGQPQHF
>.|TRBV20-1|TRBJ2-2
CSARDTGTGELFF
>.|TRBV6-1|TRBJ2-7
CASRSGTLEQYF
>.|TRBV28|TRBJ2-3
CASSWTFTDTQYF
>.|TRBV20-1|TRBJ2-3
CSARGWSTDTQYF
>TRBD1|TRBV20-1|TRBJ1-5
CSATRDSYNQLQHF
>.|TRBV6-1|TRBJ2-2
CASSRTKGPGELFF
>.|TRBV15|TRBJ2-3
CATSRTTPLRDQTDTQYF
>.|TRBV11-2|TRBJ1-2
CASSLARAAPDYTF
>.|TRBV7-2|TRBJ2-3
CASSLISGPFTDTQYF
>.|TRBV12-3/TRBV12-4|TRBJ2-7
CASSTGPEGREQYF
>.|TRBV7-6|TRBJ2-7
CASSLVSGGTYEQYF
>.|TRBV20-1|TRBJ2-2
CSAARDSRVGELFF
>.|TRBV12-1|TRBJ2-5
CANSWDTQETQYF
>TRBD1|TRBV20-1|TRBJ1-2
CSARAATGGNRGYGYTF
>TRBD2|TRBV5-1|TRBJ2-2
CASSLLGLAGVGELFF
>TRBD1|TRBV11-2|TRBJ2-2
CASSLGTGGNGELFF
>TRBD2|TRBV7-2|TRBJ2-5
CASSLAYGTSSETQYF
>.|TRBV20-1|TRBJ2-3
CSAGRASGTDTQYF
>.|TRBV20-1|TRBJ1-6
CSAFRTSGSPLHF
>.|TRBV5-1|TRBJ1-2
CASSLLSGAEGGYTF
>.|TRBV6-1|TRBJ2-1
CASSELTPPYNEQFF
>TRBD1|TRBV18|TRBJ1-3
CASSPGDSLGNTIYF
>.|TRBV2|TRBJ1-5
CASEGIRSNQPQHF
>.|TRBV11-3|TRBJ2-5
CASSPRGPGETQYF
>TRBD1|TRBV20-1|TRBJ2-3
CSGDRGLRDTQYF
>TRBD1|TRBV10-1|TRBJ1-2
CASSGDRRRGYTF
>.|TRBV25-1|TRBJ1-6
CASSEAQGASSYNSPLHF
>.|TRBV7-8|TRBJ1-5
CASSLGSADQPQHF
>TRBD1|TRBV18|TRBJ2-3
CASSPGQASTDTQYF
>.|TRBV20-1|TRBJ2-5
CSAGRPPLETQYF
>TRBD1|TRBV6-1|TRBJ2-7
CASSDQPGQTYEQYF
>.|TRBV29-1|TRBJ2-4
CSVEERRGESIQYF
>TRBD1|TRBV3-1|TRBJ2-6
CASSHARGRGANVLTF
>.|TRBV20-1|TRBJ2-4
CSATRPEHIQYF
>TRBD2|TRBV27|TRBJ2-5
CASSLGGSVQTQYF
>TRBD2|TRBV7-3|TRBJ2-7
CASSLEGTSRYEQYF
>TRBD1|TRBV19|TRBJ1-4
CASRRDRGNEKLFF
>.|TRBV27|TRBJ1-5
CATARGVNQPQHF
>.|TRBV28|TRBJ1-2
CASNGFTGFSGYTF
>TRBD2|TRBV28|TRBJ2-2
CASRISGRDANTGELFF
>TRBD1|TRBV20-1|TRBJ2-5
CSARGRGFQETQYF
>TRBD1|TRBV30|TRBJ1-2
CAWSSGQGIGGYTF
>TRBD1|TRBV6-1|TRBJ1-2
CASSPRQGRGYTF
>TRBD2|TRBV7-9|TRBJ2-3
CASSSPFPGLAGAPDTQYF
>.|TRBV10-3|TRBJ1-5
CAIAKGLGNQPQHF
>TRBD1|TRBV27|TRBJ1-2
CASSPGGGGGYTF
>.|TRBV6-1|TRBJ2-3
CASSEDRGRTDTQYF